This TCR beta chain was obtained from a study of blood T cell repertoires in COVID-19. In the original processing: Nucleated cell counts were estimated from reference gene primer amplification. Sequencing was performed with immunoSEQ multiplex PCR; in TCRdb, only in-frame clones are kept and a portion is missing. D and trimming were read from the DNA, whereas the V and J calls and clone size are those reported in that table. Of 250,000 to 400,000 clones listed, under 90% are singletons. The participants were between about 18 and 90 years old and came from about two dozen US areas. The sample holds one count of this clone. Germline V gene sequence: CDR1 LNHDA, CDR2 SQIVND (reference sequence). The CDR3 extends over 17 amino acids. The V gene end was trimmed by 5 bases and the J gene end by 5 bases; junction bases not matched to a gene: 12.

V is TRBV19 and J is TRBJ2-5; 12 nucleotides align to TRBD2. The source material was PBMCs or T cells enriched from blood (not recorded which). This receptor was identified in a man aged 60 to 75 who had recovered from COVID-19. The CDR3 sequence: CASSSSGRVSPRETQYF. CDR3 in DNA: TGTGCCAGTAGTTCTAGCGGGAGGGTCTCCCCCAGGGAGACCCAGTACTTC.